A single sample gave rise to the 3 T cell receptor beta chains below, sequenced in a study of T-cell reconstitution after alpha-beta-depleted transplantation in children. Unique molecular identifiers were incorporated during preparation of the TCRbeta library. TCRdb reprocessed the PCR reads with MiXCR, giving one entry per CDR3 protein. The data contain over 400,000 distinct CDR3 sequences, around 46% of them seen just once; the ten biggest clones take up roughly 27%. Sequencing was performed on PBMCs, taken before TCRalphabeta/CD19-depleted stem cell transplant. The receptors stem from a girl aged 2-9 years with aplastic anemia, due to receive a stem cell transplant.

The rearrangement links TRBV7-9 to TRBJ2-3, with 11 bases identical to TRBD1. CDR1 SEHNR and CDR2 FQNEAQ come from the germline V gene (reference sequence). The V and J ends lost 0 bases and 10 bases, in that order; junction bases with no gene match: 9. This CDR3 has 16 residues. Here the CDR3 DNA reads TGTGCCAGCAGCTTAGCGGGGACAGGGGGTCAGTTTCCGCAGTATTTT. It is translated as CASSLAGTGGQFPQYF.

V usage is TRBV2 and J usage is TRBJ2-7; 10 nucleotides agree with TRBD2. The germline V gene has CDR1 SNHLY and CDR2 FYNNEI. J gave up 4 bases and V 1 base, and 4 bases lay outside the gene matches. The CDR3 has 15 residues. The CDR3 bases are TGTGCCAGCAGTGAAGGCCTAGCGGGAGTATACGAGCAGTACTTC. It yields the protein CASSEGLAGVYEQYF. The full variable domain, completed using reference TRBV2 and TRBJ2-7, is EPEVTQTPSHQVTQMGQEVILRCVPISNHLYFYWYRQILGQKVEFLVSFYNNEISEKSEIFDDQFSVERPDGSNFTLKIRSTKLEDSAMYFCASSEGLAGVYEQYFGPGTRLTVT.

DNA for the CDR3: TGTGCCAGCAGCCCCACGTCCAGCGGGGGGCAGGAGACCCAGTACTTC. The encoded protein is CASSPTSSGGQETQYF. V and J are TRBV3-1 and TRBJ2-5; 9 nucleotides align to TRBD2. This CDR3 has 16 residues. Germline lookup yields CDR1 LGHDT and CDR2 YNNKEL (reference sequence). The V segment lost 4 bases and the J segment 5 bases; nucleotides outside the gene matches: 11.